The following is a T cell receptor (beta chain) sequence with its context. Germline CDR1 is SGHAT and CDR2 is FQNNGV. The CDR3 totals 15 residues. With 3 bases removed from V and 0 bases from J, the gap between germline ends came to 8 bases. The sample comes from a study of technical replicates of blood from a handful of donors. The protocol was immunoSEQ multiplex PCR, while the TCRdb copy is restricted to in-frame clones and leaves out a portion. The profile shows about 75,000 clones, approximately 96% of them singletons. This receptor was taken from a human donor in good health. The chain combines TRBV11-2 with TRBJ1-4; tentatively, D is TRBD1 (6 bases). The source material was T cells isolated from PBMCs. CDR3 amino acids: CASSFQGTTNEKLFF. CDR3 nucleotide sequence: TGTGCCAGCAGCTTTCAGGGGACAACTAATGAAAAACTGTTTTTT. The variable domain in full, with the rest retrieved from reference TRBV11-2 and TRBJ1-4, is EAGVAQSPRYKIIEKRQSVAFWCNPISGHATLYWYQQILGQGPKLLIQFQNNGVVDDSQLPKDRFSAERLKGVDSTLKIQPAKLEDSAVYLCASSFQGTTNEKLFFGSGTQLSVL.